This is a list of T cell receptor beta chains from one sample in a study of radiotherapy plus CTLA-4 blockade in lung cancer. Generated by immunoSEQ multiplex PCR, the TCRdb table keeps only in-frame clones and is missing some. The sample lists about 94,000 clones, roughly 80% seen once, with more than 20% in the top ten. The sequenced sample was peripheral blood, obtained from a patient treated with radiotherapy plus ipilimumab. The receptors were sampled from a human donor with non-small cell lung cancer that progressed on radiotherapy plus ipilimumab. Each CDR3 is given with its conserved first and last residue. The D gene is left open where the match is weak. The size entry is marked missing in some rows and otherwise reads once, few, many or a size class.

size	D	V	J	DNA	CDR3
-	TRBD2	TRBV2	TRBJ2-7	TGTGCCAGCAGATATAGCGGGAGTCCCGGCGAGCAGTACTTC	CASRYSGSPGEQYF
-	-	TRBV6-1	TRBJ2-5	TGTGCCAGCAGTGCCCTAGCAAGCGAGACCCAGTACTTC	CASSALASETQYF
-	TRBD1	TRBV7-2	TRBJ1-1	TGTGCCAGCAGTGGACAGGGGTTATTCACTGAAGCTTTCTTT	CASSGQGLFTEAFF
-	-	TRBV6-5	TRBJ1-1	TGTGCCAGCAGTTATATCGGGATGAACACTGAAGCTTTCTTT	CASSYIGMNTEAFF
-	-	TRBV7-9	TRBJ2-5	TGTGCCAGCAGCGGAATAAGCAGGGAGACCCAGTACTTC	CASSGISRETQYF
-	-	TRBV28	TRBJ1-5	TGTGCCAGCAGTTTGGGGTTCAATCAGCCCCAGCATTTT	CASSLGFNQPQHF
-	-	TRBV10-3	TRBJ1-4	TGTGCCATCAGTGAGGGTGAAAAACTGTTTTTT	CAISEGEKLFF
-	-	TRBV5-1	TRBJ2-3	TGCGCCAGCAGCTTGGGAGAGGGGAGCACAGATACGCAGTATTTT	CASSLGEGSTDTQYF
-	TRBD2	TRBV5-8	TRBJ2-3	TGTGCCAGCAGCCAGACTAGCGGGAGTTTAGTTGGGGCAGATACGCAGTATTTT	CASSQTSGSLVGADTQYF
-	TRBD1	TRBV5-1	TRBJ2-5	TGCGCCAGCGGCATAGGGACAGCTTCTGTAGCCCAGTACTTC	CASGIGTASVAQYF
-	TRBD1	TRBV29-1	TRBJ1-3	TGCAGCGTGGGGACAGGGGGCGGTGGAAACACCATATATTTT	CSVGTGGGGNTIYF
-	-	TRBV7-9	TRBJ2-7	TGTGCCAGCAGCCCCGGGGACACAGACTCAGGAGAGCAGTACTTC	CASSPGDTDSGEQYF
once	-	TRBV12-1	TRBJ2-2	TGTGCCAGCAGATCCCGGGGGCGTAACACCGGGGAGCTGTTTTTT	CASRSRGRNTGELFF
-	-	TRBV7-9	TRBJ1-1	TGTGCCAGCAGCCCAAGGTCGGGACCGCTGAACACTGAAGCTTTCTTT	CASSPRSGPLNTEAFF
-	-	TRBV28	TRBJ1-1	TGTGCCAGCAGTTATATTGAAGCTTTCTTT	CASSYIEAFF
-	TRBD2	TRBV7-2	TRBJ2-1	TGTGCCAGCAGCCCGACCCGAGCGGGATTGCGGGGTGAGCAGTTCTTC	CASSPTRAGLRGEQFF
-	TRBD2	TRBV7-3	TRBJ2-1	TGTGCCAGCAGCTTTAGCGGGAGCTCCTACAATGAGCAGTTCTTC	CASSFSGSSYNEQFF
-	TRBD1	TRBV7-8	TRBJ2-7	TGTGCCAGCAGGTCAAGGCTCGGGGACAGGGGGTACGAGCAGTACTTC	CASRSRLGDRGYEQYF
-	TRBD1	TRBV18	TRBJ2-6	TGTGCCAGCTCACCCTTGACAGGGGGTGCCTCCTCTGGGGCCAACGTCCTGACTTTC	CASSPLTGGASSGANVLTF
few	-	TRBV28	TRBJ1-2	TGTGCCAGCAGCCCGGCGGGGGGGGCTGAAAATGGCTACACCTTC	CASSPAGGAENGYTF
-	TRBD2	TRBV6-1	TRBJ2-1	TGTGCCAGCAGTGATCATGCAGGCGGGAGGTCCTCCTACAATGAGCAGTTCTTC	CASSDHAGGRSSYNEQFF
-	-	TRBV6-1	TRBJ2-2	TGTGCCAGCAGCCTGGGGAACACCGGGGAGCTGTTTTTT	CASSLGNTGELFF
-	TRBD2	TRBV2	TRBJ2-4	TGTGCCAGCAGTGGGCGACTAGCGGGAGTCACGAACATTCAGTACTTC	CASSGRLAGVTNIQYF
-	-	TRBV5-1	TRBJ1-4	TGCGCCAGCAGCTTCCCTGACCGAGAAAAACTGTTTTTT	CASSFPDREKLFF